The 10 T cell receptor beta chains presented below share a single source sample, sequenced in a study of blood T cell repertoires in COVID-19. Repertoires were generated with immunoSEQ multiplex PCR, while TCRdb's copy carries only in-frame clones and drops some. This table holds 95,000 to 150,000 clones, around 81% found once. The sequencing sample was made of peripheral blood. The source is a man in his sixties or seventies with acute or convalescent COVID-19.

The genes are TRBV19 and TRBJ1-1; D not certain. The germline V gene has CDR1 LNHDA and CDR2 SQIVND (reference sequence). Trimming shortened V by 0 bases and J by 1 base, and 9 bases separated the two germline ends. The length of the CDR3 is 15 residues. The CDR3, as DNA: TGTGCCAGTAGTATAGATATTTTCGGGAACACTGAAGCTTTCTTT. This sequence encodes CASSIDIFGNTEAFF.

The chain has TRBV25-1 and TRBJ2-1; TRBD2 matches 7 bases. Germline-derived CDR1 and CDR2 are MGHDK and SYGVNS. V gave up 0 bases and J gave up 2 bases; unmatched junction bases: 10. The CDR3 runs 18 residues. The CDR3 nucleotides read TGTGCCAGCAGTGAATATTACTCGGCTAGCGGCCCCTACAATGAGCAGTTCTTC. Translating it yields CASSEYYSASGPYNEQFF. Full variable domain (outside the CDR3, taken from reference TRBV25-1 and TRBJ2-1): EADIYQTPRYLVIGTGKKITLECSQTMGHDKMYWYQQDPGMELHLIHYSYGVNSTEKGDLSSESTVSRIRTEHFPLTLESARPSHTSQYLCASSEYYSASGPYNEQFFGPGTRLTVL.

The sample holds a few counts of this clone. At one boundary the junction diverges from the germline segment, which might be a read error. The chain employs TRBV2 and TRBJ1-1; perhaps TRBD1 as D (6 bases). CDR1 and CDR2 from the germline V gene are SNHLY and FYNNEI. The CDR3 covers 12 residues. The CDR3 here is CASGDRYTEAFF. CDR3 in DNA: TGTGCCAGCGGTGACAGGTATACTGAAGCTTTCTTT. Supplemented by reference TRBV2 and TRBJ1-1, the full variable domain reads EPEVTQTPSHQVTQMGQEVILRCVPISNHLYFYWYRQILGQKVEFLVSFYNNEISEKSEIFDDQFSVERPDGSNFTLKIRSTKLEDSAMYFCASGDRYTEAFFGQGTRLTVV.

This clone was observed a handful of times. Written as DNA, the CDR3 is TGCGCCAGCAGCTTGGGGGGGACAGCCAAAAATTCACCCCTCCACTTT. As protein: CASSLGGTAKNSPLHF. V and J are TRBV5-1 and TRBJ1-6; 7 nucleotides match TRBD1. The CDR3 runs 16 residues. Germline CDR1 reads SGHRS; CDR2 reads YFSETQ. V gave up 0 bases and J gave up 7 bases; unmatched junction bases: 7.

The chain links TRBV6-6 to TRBJ2-1; TRBD2 matches 7 bases. J gave up 0 bases and V 7 bases, and 3 bases lay outside the gene matches. The CDR3 is 14 residues long. Germline values: CDR1 MNHNY, CDR2 SVGAGI (reference sequence). The CDR3 DNA is TGTGCCAGCAATTCGGGGGGCTCCTACAATGAGCAGTTCTTC. It codes for CASNSGGSYNEQFF.

In regard to this clone: Other nucleotide sequences from this sample produce the same CDR3. This rearrangement joins TRBV15 to TRBJ1-5, with 8 bases aligning to TRBD1. The CDR3 loop spans 19 amino acids. The germline V gene encodes CDR1 LNHNV and CDR2 YYDKDF (reference sequence). V lost 0 bases and J lost 8; bases outside the gene matches: 18. The CDR3 DNA sequence: TGTGCCACCAGCAGAGAAGGTGGGGGAGGGCAGGGGGCGAGGAAGCCCCAGCATTTT. Translating it yields CATSREGGGGQGARKPQHF.

J is TRBJ1-2 and V is TRBV9; 7 nucleotides agree with TRBD1. This CDR3 comprises 16 residues. After removal of 4 bases from V and 5 bases from J, the junction contained 14 bases not matched to a gene. Per the germline V gene, CDR1 is SGDLS and CDR2 is YYNGEE. The CDR3 sequence is CASSLDRVGERYGYTF. The CDR3 nucleotides read TGTGCCAGCAGCCTAGACAGGGTGGGGGAGAGGTATGGCTACACCTTC.

The V and J genes are TRBV2 and TRBJ1-6; possibly TRBD1 for D (5 bases). CDR1 SNHLY and CDR2 FYNNEI come from the germline V gene. The length of the CDR3 is 14 residues. Trimming took off 4 bases at V and 8 bases at J, with 12 bases between the two ends. CDR3 amino acids: CASSVRTFYSPLHF. The CDR3 nucleotides read TGTGCCAGCAGTGTACGGACATTTTATTCACCCCTCCACTTT.

J is TRBJ1-2 and V is TRBV7-9; 10 bases match TRBD1. CDR1 and CDR2 (germline): SEHNR, FQNEAQ (reference sequence). V lost 5 bases and J lost 0; bases outside the gene matches: 3. This CDR3 region has 15 residues. CDR3 coding DNA: TGTGCCAGCAGCGTAGGGACAGGGGCTAACTATGGCTACACCTTC. Encoded protein: CASSVGTGANYGYTF.

The table lists this clone with a count of one. The chain employs TRBV4-2 and TRBJ1-4; TRBD1 matches 7 bases. CDR3 length: 16 amino acids. Germline loops: CDR1 LGHNA, CDR2 YNFKEQ. Trimming took 4 bases from V and 0 from J; bases not matched to a gene: 5. Here the CDR3 reads CASSPTGQPTNEKLFF. Written as DNA, the CDR3 is TGTGCCAGCAGCCCGACGGGACAGCCAACTAATGAAAAACTGTTTTTT.